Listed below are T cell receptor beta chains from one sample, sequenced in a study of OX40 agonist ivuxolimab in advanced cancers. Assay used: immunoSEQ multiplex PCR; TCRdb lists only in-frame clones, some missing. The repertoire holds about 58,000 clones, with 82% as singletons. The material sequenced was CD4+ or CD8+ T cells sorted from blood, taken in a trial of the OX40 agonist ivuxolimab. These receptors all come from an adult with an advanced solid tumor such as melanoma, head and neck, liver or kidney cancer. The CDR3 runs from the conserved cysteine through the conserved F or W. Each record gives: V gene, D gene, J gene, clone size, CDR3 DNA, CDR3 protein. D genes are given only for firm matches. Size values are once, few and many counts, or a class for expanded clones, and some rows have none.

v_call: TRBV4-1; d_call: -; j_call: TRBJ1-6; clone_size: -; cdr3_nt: TGCGCCAGCAGCCAGGACATTCGGACTGCTAATTCACCCCTCCACTTT; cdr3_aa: CASSQDIRTANSPLHF
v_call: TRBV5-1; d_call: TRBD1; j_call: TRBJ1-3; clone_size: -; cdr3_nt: TGCGCCAGCAGGAGGACAGGGGATGTAACTGGAAACACCATATATTTT; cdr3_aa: CASRRTGDVTGNTIYF
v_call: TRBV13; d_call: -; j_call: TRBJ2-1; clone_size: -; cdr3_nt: TGTGCCAGCAGCTTAAAGAAGCGATCCAATGAGCAGTTCTTC; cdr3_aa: CASSLKKRSNEQFF
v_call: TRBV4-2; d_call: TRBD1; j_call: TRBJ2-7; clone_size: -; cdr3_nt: TGTGCCAGCAGCCAAGGGGGACAGACCTACGAGCAGTACTTC; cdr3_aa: CASSQGGQTYEQYF
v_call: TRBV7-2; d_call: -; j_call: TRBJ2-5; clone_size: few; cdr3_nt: TGTGCCAGCAGCTTCAGCAGTGGGAGGCGAGAGACCCAGTACTTC; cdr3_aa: CASSFSSGRRETQYF
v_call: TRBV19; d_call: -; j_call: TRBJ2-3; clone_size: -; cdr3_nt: TGTGCCAGTAGTATGACCCGAGATACGCAGTATTTT; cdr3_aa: CASSMTRDTQYF
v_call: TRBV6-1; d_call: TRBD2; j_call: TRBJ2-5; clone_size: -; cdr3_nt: TGTGCCAGCAGGATAGCGGGAGGGCCAGAGACCCAGTACTTC; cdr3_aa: CASRIAGGPETQYF
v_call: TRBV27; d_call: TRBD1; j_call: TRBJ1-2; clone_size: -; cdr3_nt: TGTGCCAGCAGCCGGGACAGCCCACGAGATGGCTACACCTTC; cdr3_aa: CASSRDSPRDGYTF
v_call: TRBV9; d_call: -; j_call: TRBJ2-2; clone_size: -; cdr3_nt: TGTGCCAGCAAAAGGGTCCAGACCGGGGAGCTGTTTTTT; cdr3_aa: CASKRVQTGELFF
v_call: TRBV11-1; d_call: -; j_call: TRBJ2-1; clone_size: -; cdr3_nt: TGTGCCAGCAGCTTAGGCCCCGCTCTCGGGCAGTTCTTC; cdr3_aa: CASSLGPALGQFF
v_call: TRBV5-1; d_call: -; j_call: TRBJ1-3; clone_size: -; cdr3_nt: TGCGCCAGCAGCTTGGCCGGCCCAGCGAGCTCTGGAAACACCATATATTTT; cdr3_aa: CASSLAGPASSGNTIYF
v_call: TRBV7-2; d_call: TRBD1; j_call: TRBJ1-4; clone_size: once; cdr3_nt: TGTGCCAGCAGCTGGGACAGGGCCAATGAAAAACTGTTTTTT; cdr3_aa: CASSWDRANEKLFF
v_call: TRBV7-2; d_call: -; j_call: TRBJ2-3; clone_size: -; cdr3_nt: TGTGCCAGCAGCCTAGACCCGAAAGGGGGGGGAGATACGCAGTATTTT; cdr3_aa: CASSLDPKGGGDTQYF
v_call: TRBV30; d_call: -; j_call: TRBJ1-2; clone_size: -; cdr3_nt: TGTGCCTGGGGGACACATGGCTACACCTTC; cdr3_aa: CAWGTHGYTF
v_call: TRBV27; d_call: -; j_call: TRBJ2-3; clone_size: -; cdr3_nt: TGTGCCAGCAGTTTTGCCTCCGCCACAGATACGCAGTATTTT; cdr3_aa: CASSFASATDTQYF